This passage covers 25 T cell receptor beta chains from one sample sequenced in a study of T cells in Graves' hyperthyroidism and ophthalmopathy. What was amplified from RNA transcripts were TCR beta CDR3 regions. When the TCR CDR3 underwent first-round RT-PCR, the HTBI primer set was used. TCRdb processed the multiplex PCR reads anew with MiXCR; each CDR3 protein has one entry. The table lists roughly 840,000 distinct CDR3 sequences, 38% of them singletons. Sequenced: blood. The receptor source for this set is a man aged 18 to 29 with Graves' hyperthyroidism.

The chain employs TRBV9 and TRBJ2-5; D is possibly TRBD1 (6 bases). CDR3 size: 14 residues. Germline CDR1 SGDLS, CDR2 YYNGEE. V was trimmed by 7 bases and J by 1 base, leaving 14 bases between them. In nucleotides, the CDR3 is TGTGCCAGCGGGCAGGGGTTGATCCAAGAGACCCAGTACTTC. Protein product: CASGQGLIQETQYF.

The table lists this clonotype with a few counts. This chain connects TRBV5-1 to TRBJ2-7; maybe TRBD1 (6 bases). V was clipped by 5 bases and J by 1 base, with 10 bases between them. The CDR3 sequence is 13 residues long. Germline V gives CDR1 SGHRS, CDR2 YFSETQ. CDR3 in amino acids: CASRRTASYEQYF. The DNA for the CDR3 is TGCGCCAGCAGACGGACAGCTTCCTACGAGCAGTACTTC. Full variable domain (outside the CDR3, taken from reference TRBV5-1 and TRBJ2-7): KAGVTQTPRYLIKTRGQQVTLSCSPISGHRSVSWYQQTPGQGLQFLFEYFSETQRNKGNFPGRFSGRQFSNSRSEMNVSTLELGDSALYLCASRRTASYEQYFGPGTRLTVT.

J is TRBJ1-5 and V is TRBV5-8; weak D call: TRBD1 (6 bases). The ends were cut back, 4 bases at V and 2 bases at J, with 22 bases in the middle. This CDR3 region has 18 residues. Germline CDR1 is SGHTS and CDR2 is YDEGEE. The CDR3 sequence is CASSPQYTGREGNQPQHF. CDR3 DNA: TGTGCCAGCAGCCCCCAGTATACAGGGCGGGAAGGCAATCAGCCCCAGCATTTT.

The rearrangement links TRBV12-3 or TRBV12-4 to TRBJ2-6; perhaps TRBD1 as D (6 bases). With 7 bases removed from V and 2 bases from J, the gap between germline ends came to 15 bases. The CDR3 runs 16 residues. The CDR3 nucleotides are TGTGCCAGCACTTTCACCACAGGGCCTGGGGCCAACGTCCTGACTTTC. As protein: CASTFTTGPGANVLTF.

This clonotype was recorded once. This chain uses TRBV6-1 with TRBJ2-7; 9 positions agree with TRBD2. The CDR3 is 17 amino acids. Germline CDR1 is MNHNS and CDR2 is SASEGT. With V trimmed by 3 bases and J by 2 bases, 11 bases remained unmatched. This CDR3 is CASSERGWASGTYEQYF. Written as DNA, the CDR3 is TGTGCCAGCAGTGAGCGGGGCTGGGCTAGCGGGACCTACGAGCAGTACTTC.

The V call is TRBV6-5, the J call TRBJ1-3; no firm D call. The CDR3 length is 14 residues. V gave up 6 bases and J gave up 3 bases, with 12 bases separating them. Germline loops: CDR1 MNHEY, CDR2 SVGAGI. DNA for the CDR3: TGTGCCAGCAGACCAGTACAGAGTGGAAACACCATATATTTT. Amino acids: CASRPVQSGNTIYF.

This clonotype was detected a few times. CDR3 nucleotide sequence: TGTGCCAGCAGCTTAGGACCTGAGGGGGTCTTGGAAGGCTACACCTTC. Its protein product is CASSLGPEGVLEGYTF. The V call is TRBV11-2, the J call TRBJ1-2, with a weak D call TRBD1 (6 bases). This CDR3 is 16 amino acids long. Germline loops: CDR1 SGHAT, CDR2 FQNNGV. V was cut by 1 base and J by 8 bases, with 20 bases left in between.

The J gene is TRBJ2-7, the V gene TRBV5-1; TRBD2 aligns across 8 bases. The CDR3 consists of 15 residues. V lost 0 bases to trimming and J lost 5 bases; unmatched junction nucleotides: 7. In germline, CDR1 is SGHRS, CDR2 YFSETQ. The CDR3 reads CASSLVAGGPDEQYF. The CDR3 coding sequence is TGCGCCAGCAGCTTGGTCGCGGGAGGTCCGGACGAGCAGTACTTC.

Here the CDR3 DNA reads TGTGCCAGCAGCTTGACTAGCGGGGGGGAGGAGACCCAGTACTTC. Translating gives CASSLTSGGEETQYF. The chain carries TRBV5-6 and TRBJ2-5; 13 nucleotides line up with TRBD2. The length of the CDR3 is 15 residues. Germline V gene lookup returns CDR1 SGHDT and CDR2 YYEEEE. Trimming cost V 1 base and J 5 bases; bases outside gene matches: 2.

Regarding this clonotype: Given a much more abundant clone one base away, this may be a read error. The CDR3 protein is CASSLNGNDSPLHF. CDR3 in DNA: TGTGCCAGCAGCTTAAACGGGAATGATTCACCCCTCCACTTT. This chain links TRBV7-9 with TRBJ1-6; no definite D call. Looked up from germline, CDR1 is SEHNR and CDR2 is FQNEAQ (reference sequence). The CDR3 extends over 14 amino acids. Deletions cut 2 bases from V and 8 bases from J, with 10 bases between. Full variable domain (rest looked up from reference TRBV7-9 and TRBJ1-6): DTGVSQNPRHKITKRGQNVTFRCDPISEHNRLYWYRQTLGQGPEFLTYFQNEAQLEKSRLLSDRFSAERPKGSFSTLEIQRTEQGDSAMYLCASSLNGNDSPLHFGNGTRLTVT.

V and J are TRBV7-9 and TRBJ2-7, with TRBD2 matching 7 bases. The CDR3 sequence is 13 residues long. V shed 10 bases and J 3 bases; nucleotides not matched to a gene: 9. Germline V gene lookup returns CDR1 SEHNR and CDR2 FQNEAQ (reference sequence). The CDR3: CAIPGGSFYEQYF. CDR3 bases: TGTGCCATCCCGGGGGGATCATTCTACGAGCAGTACTTC. Looking up the rest from reference TRBV7-9 and TRBJ2-7 gives the full variable domain: DTGVSQNPRHKITKRGQNVTFRCDPISEHNRLYWYRQTLGQGPEFLTYFQNEAQLEKSRLLSDRFSAERPKGSFSTLEIQRTEQGDSAMYLCAIPGGSFYEQYFGPGTRLTVT.

This clonotype was detected a few times. V and J are TRBV9 and TRBJ2-5; 8 bases match TRBD2. Germline V CDR1 and CDR2: SGDLS, YYNGEE. V shed 4 bases, J shed 14 bases, and the junction held 13 bases outside the gene matches. This CDR3 region has 13 residues. The CDR3 reads CASSQGAGGYTYF. As DNA, the CDR3 is TGTGCCAGCAGCCAAGGGGCGGGGGGTTACACATACTTC.

Turning to this clonotype: A read error may be the cause here, since a much bigger clone is one base away. The V call is TRBV6-2 or TRBV6-3, the J call TRBJ1-3; 7 nucleotides agree with TRBD1. Germline loops: CDR1 MNHEY, CDR2 SVGEGT. The CDR3 length is 13 residues. J was trimmed by 8 bases and V by 6 bases; bases with no gene match: 7. DNA for the CDR3: TGTGCCAGCAGCTCTACAGGGGTGGACACCATATATTTT. Translating gives CASSSTGVDTIYF.

The chain combines TRBV10-3 with TRBJ2-7; D call uncertain. Germline V gives CDR1 ENHRY, CDR2 SYGVKD. V was cut by 3 bases and J by 6 bases, with 9 bases left in between. The CDR3 consists of 12 residues. The CDR3 DNA follows: TGTGCCATCAGTGAAACGGATCGCGAGCAGTACTTC. Its translation: CAISETDREQYF.

V and J are TRBV2 and TRBJ2-5, with D maybe TRBD2 (7 bases). This CDR3 has 12 residues. Per the germline V gene, CDR1 is SNHLY and CDR2 is FYNNEI. The germline V and J ends were trimmed by 7 bases and 5 bases, with 11 bases remaining between them. The CDR3 spells CASNGGGETQYF. The CDR3 region has the DNA TGTGCCAGCAATGGGGGGGGCGAGACCCAGTACTTC.

Ten or more counts support this clonotype. The chain uses TRBV2 and TRBJ1-1; tentative D call: TRBD1 (5 bases). The germline gives CDR1 SNHLY, CDR2 FYNNEI. This CDR3 is built from 13 residues. Trimming left V 3 bases short and J 2 bases short, with 7 bases between. For the CDR3, the DNA is TGTGCCAGCAGTGAGGGGGATAACACTGAAGCTTTCTTT. It codes for CASSEGDNTEAFF.

This clonotype was seen at least ten times. The chain joins TRBV29-1 to TRBJ2-5; D is undetermined. Germline CDR1 reads SQVTM; CDR2 reads ANQGSEA. The CDR3 totals 11 residues. Trimming removed 5 bases at V and 4 bases at J, with 8 bases between. CDR3 region: CSVLLPETQYF. CDR3 in DNA: TGCAGCGTTCTTTTACCAGAGACCCAGTACTTC.

This clonotype was seen a few times. The V gene is TRBV20-1, the J gene TRBJ2-5, with 7 bases matching TRBD2. Trimming at V came to 6 bases and at J to 2 bases, leaving 6 bases not matched to a gene. The germline V gene has CDR1 DFQATT and CDR2 SNEGSKA (reference sequence). CDR3 length: 13 amino acids. CDR3 in amino acids: CSAPASGQETQYF. Here the CDR3 DNA reads TGCAGTGCCCCAGCTAGCGGACAAGAGACCCAGTACTTC.

The chain has TRBV7-2 and TRBJ1-3; possible D gene TRBD1, 5 bases. With 4 bases removed from V and 3 bases from J, the gap between germline ends came to 16 bases. CDR1 is SGHTA, CDR2 FQGNSA, per germline. The CDR3 has 16 residues. In DNA, the CDR3 is TGTGCCAGCAGCTGGGGACTAGCGGGATATGGAAACACCATATATTTT. Translated, it gives CASSWGLAGYGNTIYF.

V and J are TRBV29-1 and TRBJ2-6; 12 bases map to TRBD1. The V gene end was trimmed by 6 bases and the J gene end by 2 bases; junction bases not matched to a gene: 2. In germline, CDR1 is SQVTM, CDR2 ANQGSEA. This CDR3 contains 15 residues. The CDR3 DNA reads as TGCAGCGTAGGGACAGGGGGCGCTGGGGCCAACGTCCTGACTTTC. It translates to CSVGTGGAGANVLTF.

V and J are TRBV7-9 and TRBJ1-2, with D maybe TRBD1 (5 bases). In germline, CDR1 is SEHNR, CDR2 FQNEAQ (reference sequence). V was clipped by 6 bases and J by 4 bases, with 12 bases between them. The CDR3 covers 13 residues. Here the CDR3 reads CASSEAQGYGYTF. CDR3 sequence (DNA): TGTGCCAGCAGTGAAGCGCAGGGCTATGGCTACACCTTC.

V is TRBV12-5 and J is TRBJ1-1; D not resolved. The CDR3 has 11 amino acids. The germline CDR1 and CDR2 sequences are LGHNT and FRNRAP. V dropped 6 bases and J dropped 5 bases, with 7 bases sitting between them. CDR3 residues: CASGPVTEAFF. In DNA, the CDR3 is TGTGCTAGTGGCCCGGTTACTGAAGCTTTCTTT. Combining the CDR3 with reference TRBV12-5 and TRBJ1-1 gives the whole variable domain DARVTQTPRHKVTEMGQEVTMRCQPILGHNTVFWYRQTMMQGLELLAYFRNRAPLDDSGMPKDRFSAEMPDATLATLKIQPSEPRDSAVYFCASGPVTEAFFGQGTRLTVV.

The chain employs TRBV25-1 and TRBJ1-1; D is possibly TRBD1 (5 bases). CDR1 and CDR2 (germline): MGHDK, SYGVNS. Between the trimmed V and J ends, which lost 8 bases and 4 bases, there was a span of 20 bases. This CDR3 contains 15 residues. This CDR3 reads CASPEGRDRATEAFF. The CDR3 nucleotides are TGTGCCAGCCCCGAGGGGAGGGATCGGGCCACTGAAGCTTTCTTT.

The rearrangement uses TRBV5-4 and TRBJ1-1; the D is unclear. Germline CDR1 and CDR2: SGHNT and YYREEE (reference sequence). This CDR3 is built from 13 residues. V was clipped by 4 bases and J by 6 bases, with 13 bases between them. CDR3 coding DNA: TGTGCCAGCAGCATTGGCATTCAGCCTGAAGCTTTCTTT. This gives the protein CASSIGIQPEAFF.

In this sample, this clonotype turned up a few times. The J gene is TRBJ1-4, the V gene TRBV4-1; no clear D. The CDR3 has 13 residues. The germline V and J ends were trimmed by 0 bases and 7 bases, with 6 bases remaining between them. Per germline, CDR1 MGHRA and CDR2 YSYEKL. CDR3 nucleotides: TGCGCCAGCAGCCAAGACGGGCTTGAAAAACTGTTTTTT. It encodes CASSQDGLEKLFF.